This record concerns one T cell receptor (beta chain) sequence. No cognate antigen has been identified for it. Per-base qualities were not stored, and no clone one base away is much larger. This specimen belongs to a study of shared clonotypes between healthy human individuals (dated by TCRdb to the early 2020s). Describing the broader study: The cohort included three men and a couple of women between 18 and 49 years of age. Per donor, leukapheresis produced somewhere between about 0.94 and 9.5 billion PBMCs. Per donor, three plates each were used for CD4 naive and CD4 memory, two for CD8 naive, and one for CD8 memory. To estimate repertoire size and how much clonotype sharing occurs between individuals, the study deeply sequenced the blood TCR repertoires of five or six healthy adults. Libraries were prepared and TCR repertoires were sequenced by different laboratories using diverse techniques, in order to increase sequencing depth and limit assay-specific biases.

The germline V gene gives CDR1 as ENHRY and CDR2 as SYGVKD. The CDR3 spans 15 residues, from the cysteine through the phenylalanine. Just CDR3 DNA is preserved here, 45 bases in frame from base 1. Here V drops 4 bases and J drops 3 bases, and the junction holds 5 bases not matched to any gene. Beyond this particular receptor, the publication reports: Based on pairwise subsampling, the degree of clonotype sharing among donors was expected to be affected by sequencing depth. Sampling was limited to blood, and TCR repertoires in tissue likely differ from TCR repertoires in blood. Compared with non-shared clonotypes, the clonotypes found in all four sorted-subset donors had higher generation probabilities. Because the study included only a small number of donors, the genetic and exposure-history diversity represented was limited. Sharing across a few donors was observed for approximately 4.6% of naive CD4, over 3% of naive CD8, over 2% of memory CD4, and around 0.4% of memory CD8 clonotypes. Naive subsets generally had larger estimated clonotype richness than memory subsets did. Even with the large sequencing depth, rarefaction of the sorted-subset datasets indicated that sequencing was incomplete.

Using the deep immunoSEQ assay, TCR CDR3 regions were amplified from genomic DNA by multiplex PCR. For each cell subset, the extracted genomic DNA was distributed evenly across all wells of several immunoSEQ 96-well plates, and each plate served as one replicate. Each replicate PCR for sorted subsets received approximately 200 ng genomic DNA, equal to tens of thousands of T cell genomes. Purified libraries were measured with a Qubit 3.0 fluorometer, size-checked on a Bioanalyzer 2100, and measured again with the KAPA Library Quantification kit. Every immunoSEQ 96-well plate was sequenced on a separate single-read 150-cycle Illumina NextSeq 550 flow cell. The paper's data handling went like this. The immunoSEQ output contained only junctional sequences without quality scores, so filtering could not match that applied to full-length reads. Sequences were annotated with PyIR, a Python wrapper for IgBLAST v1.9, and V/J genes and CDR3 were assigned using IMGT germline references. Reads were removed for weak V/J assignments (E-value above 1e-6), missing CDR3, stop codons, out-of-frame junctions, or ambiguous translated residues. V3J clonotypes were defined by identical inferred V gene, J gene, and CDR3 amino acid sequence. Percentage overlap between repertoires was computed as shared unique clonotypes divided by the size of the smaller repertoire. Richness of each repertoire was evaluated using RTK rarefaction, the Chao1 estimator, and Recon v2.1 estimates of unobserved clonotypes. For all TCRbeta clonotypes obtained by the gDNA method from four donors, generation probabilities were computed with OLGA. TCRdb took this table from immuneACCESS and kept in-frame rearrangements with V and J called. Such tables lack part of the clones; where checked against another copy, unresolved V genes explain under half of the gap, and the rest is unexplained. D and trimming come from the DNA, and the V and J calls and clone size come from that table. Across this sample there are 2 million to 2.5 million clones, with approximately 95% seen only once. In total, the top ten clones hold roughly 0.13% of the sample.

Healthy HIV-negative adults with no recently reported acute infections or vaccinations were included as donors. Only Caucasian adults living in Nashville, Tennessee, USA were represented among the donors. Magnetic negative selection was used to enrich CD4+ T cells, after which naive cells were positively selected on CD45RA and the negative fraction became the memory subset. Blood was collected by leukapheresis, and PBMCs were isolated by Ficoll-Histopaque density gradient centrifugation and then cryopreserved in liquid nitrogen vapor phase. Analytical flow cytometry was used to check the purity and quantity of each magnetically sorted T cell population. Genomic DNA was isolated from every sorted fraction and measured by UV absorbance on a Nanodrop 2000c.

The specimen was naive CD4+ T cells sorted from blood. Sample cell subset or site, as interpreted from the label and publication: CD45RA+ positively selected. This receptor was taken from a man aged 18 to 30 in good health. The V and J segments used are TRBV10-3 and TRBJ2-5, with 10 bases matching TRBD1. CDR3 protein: CAISGTGGSEETQYF. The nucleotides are TGTGCCATCAGTGGGACAGGGGGATCCGAAGAGACCCAGTACTTC.